Listed below are T cell receptor beta chains from one sample, sequenced in a study of T cells after yellow fever vaccination. MiXCR was run by TCRdb on the 5' RACE reads, yielding one entry per CDR3 protein. This repertoire shows about 370,000 distinct CDR3 sequences, more than 9% found once; its top ten account for less than 20%. The sample consisted of PBMCs, taken on the day of the first yellow fever vaccination. These receptors were obtained from a man younger than 35 who received the YFV17D yellow fever vaccine. Both conserved end residues are trimmed from each CDR3.

CDR3 protein: SARVGSFYEQY
J gene: TRBJ2-7
V gene: TRBV20-1

CDR3 protein: ASSLVDSPKYYEQY
J gene: TRBJ2-7
V gene: TRBV7-9

CDR3 protein: ASRGSFGGPLH
J gene: TRBJ1-6
V gene: TRBV28

CDR3 protein: ASSFYGDHNEQF
J gene: TRBJ2-1
V gene: TRBV5-4

CDR3 protein: SVPSGTVPEAF
J gene: TRBJ1-1
V gene: TRBV20-1

CDR3 protein: ASSLTGTQPYEQY
J gene: TRBJ2-7
V gene: TRBV6-1

CDR3 protein: SVEDPVGGGYNEQF
J gene: TRBJ2-1
V gene: TRBV29-1

CDR3 protein: ASSVLTGELF
J gene: TRBJ2-2
V gene: TRBV9

CDR3 protein: ASTTQGGEQY
J gene: TRBJ2-7
V gene: TRBV6-5

CDR3 protein: ASSFSGGNTEAF
J gene: TRBJ1-1
V gene: TRBV5-1

CDR3 protein: AILDPSSYNEQF
J gene: TRBJ2-1
V gene: TRBV7-4

CDR3 protein: ASTPPRAGPRSDTQY
J gene: TRBJ2-3
V gene: TRBV2

CDR3 protein: ASSSGTPLDTEAF
J gene: TRBJ1-1
V gene: TRBV5-4

CDR3 protein: ASSGTFNYGYT
J gene: TRBJ1-2
V gene: TRBV6-1

CDR3 protein: ASSYGGGMDEQY
J gene: TRBJ2-7
V gene: TRBV6-5

CDR3 protein: ASSQESIRSYEQY
J gene: TRBJ2-7
V gene: TRBV4-1

CDR3 protein: SARRAGGPSTDTQY
J gene: TRBJ2-3
V gene: TRBV20-1

CDR3 protein: ASSQSRTEAF
J gene: TRBJ1-1
V gene: TRBV3-1

CDR3 protein: ASSFGYSTDTQY
J gene: TRBJ2-3
V gene: TRBV27

CDR3 protein: ASSYLAQPQH
J gene: TRBJ1-5
V gene: TRBV6-2/TRBV6-3

CDR3 protein: ASMSIHLAKNIQY
J gene: TRBJ2-4
V gene: TRBV6-1

CDR3 protein: ASSLGLSGGYTDTQY
J gene: TRBJ2-3
V gene: TRBV5-1

CDR3 protein: ASSPFSDPMRDGYT
J gene: TRBJ1-2
V gene: TRBV4-1

CDR3 protein: ASSPAGNTQY
J gene: TRBJ2-3
V gene: TRBV4-3

CDR3 protein: ASTRLTGGANVLT
J gene: TRBJ2-6
V gene: TRBV6-1

CDR3 protein: ASSQNGGETQY
J gene: TRBJ2-5
V gene: TRBV4-3

CDR3 protein: SARTGNDYGYT
J gene: TRBJ1-2
V gene: TRBV20-1

CDR3 protein: ASSSQGVAETEAF
J gene: TRBJ1-1
V gene: TRBV5-1

CDR3 protein: ASSPRGTSGGPNTGELF
J gene: TRBJ2-2
V gene: TRBV7-6

CDR3 protein: ASSSRDGLNIQY
J gene: TRBJ2-4
V gene: TRBV6-5

CDR3 protein: ASRDDRENSGANVLT
J gene: TRBJ2-6
V gene: TRBV28

CDR3 protein: ASSLRGARGGELF
J gene: TRBJ2-2
V gene: TRBV7-2

CDR3 protein: ASSPRDRDTDTQY
J gene: TRBJ2-3
V gene: TRBV3-1

CDR3 protein: ASSPRVGKQF
J gene: TRBJ2-1
V gene: TRBV3-1

CDR3 protein: ASSPRGDGTIY
J gene: TRBJ1-3
V gene: TRBV7-2

CDR3 protein: ASSLYGSYGYT
J gene: TRBJ1-2
V gene: TRBV7-2

CDR3 protein: ASSGGALNEQF
J gene: TRBJ2-1
V gene: TRBV7-3

CDR3 protein: ASSEGLQGLSGQF
J gene: TRBJ2-1
V gene: TRBV2

CDR3 protein: ASSPGLVTEAF
J gene: TRBJ1-1
V gene: TRBV5-1

CDR3 protein: ASSGGDRDSNQPQH
J gene: TRBJ1-5
V gene: TRBV9

CDR3 protein: AISESETDNTEAF
J gene: TRBJ1-1
V gene: TRBV10-3

CDR3 protein: ASSSLGRGADTQY
J gene: TRBJ2-3
V gene: TRBV7-8

CDR3 protein: AWNSGTYEQY
J gene: TRBJ2-7
V gene: TRBV30

CDR3 protein: ASRVLAPTQY
J gene: TRBJ2-3
V gene: TRBV2

CDR3 protein: ASRPTGYRPPHEQY
J gene: TRBJ2-7
V gene: TRBV6-1

CDR3 protein: SARSLAGSYNEQF
J gene: TRBJ2-1
V gene: TRBV20-1

CDR3 protein: SASGLAGGEQF
J gene: TRBJ2-1
V gene: TRBV20-1

CDR3 protein: ASLRQGVEADTQY
J gene: TRBJ2-3
V gene: TRBV5-1

CDR3 protein: ASSQPPGTGFQETQY
J gene: TRBJ2-5
V gene: TRBV23-1

CDR3 protein: ASSVGRDSFYNEQF
J gene: TRBJ2-1
V gene: TRBV9

CDR3 protein: ASSAGGQSPLH
J gene: TRBJ1-6
V gene: TRBV3-1

CDR3 protein: ASTPPPGELF
J gene: TRBJ2-2
V gene: TRBV6-5

CDR3 protein: ASRGQVNEKLF
J gene: TRBJ1-4
V gene: TRBV27

CDR3 protein: ASRGFGSYNSPLH
J gene: TRBJ1-6
V gene: TRBV12-3/TRBV12-4

CDR3 protein: SARRQGRIYTEAF
J gene: TRBJ1-1
V gene: TRBV20-1